The 17 T cell receptor beta chains given below trace back to one sample, sequenced in a study of early stage breast cancer tumors. TCRdb keeps only in-frame clones here, not all; method: immunoSEQ multiplex PCR. The sample has tens of thousands of clones, around nine tenths seen once. Sequencing used blood. All receptors come from a person aged 65-85 years with breast cancer.

The V and J genes are TRBV18 and TRBJ1-5; D gene ambiguous. Germline V lookup: CDR1 KGHSH, CDR2 LQKENI. Trimming took off 1 base at V and 6 bases at J, with 10 bases between the two ends. The CDR3 covers 14 residues. The chain's CDR3 is CASSPLGSVQPQHF. The CDR3, as DNA: TGTGCCAGCTCACCACTAGGGAGTGTTCAGCCCCAGCATTTT.

The chain recombines TRBV19 with TRBJ2-3; D unresolved. This CDR3 has 15 amino acids. Germline V lookup: CDR1 LNHDA, CDR2 SQIVND (reference sequence). V lost 7 bases, J lost 5 bases, and 19 bases lay in between. The CDR3 sequence is CASTIPDGGIDTQYF. CDR3 bases: TGTGCCAGTACCATCCCCGACGGCGGCATAGATACGCAGTATTTT.

This clone occurred a few times. The rearrangement links TRBV5-6 to TRBJ1-1; D call uncertain. The CDR3 length is 16 residues. Germline CDR1 and CDR2: SGHDT and YYEEEE. V was trimmed by 3 bases and J by 5 bases, leaving 20 bases between them. CDR3 region: CASSSNGAGWETEAFF. CDR3 sequence (DNA): TGTGCCAGCAGCTCAAACGGAGCAGGTTGGGAGACTGAAGCTTTCTTT.

This clone was picked up one time. The chain joins TRBV28 to TRBJ2-7; 8 nucleotides align to TRBD2. CDR1 MDHEN and CDR2 SYDVKM come from the germline V gene. V was pared by 3 bases and J by 1 base, with 5 bases of the junction left unmatched. The CDR3 is made up of 15 amino acids. CDR3 sequence: CASSLVGGASYEQYF. DNA for the CDR3: TGTGCCAGCAGTTTGGTCGGGGGGGCATCCTACGAGCAGTACTTC.

For the CDR3, the DNA is TGTGCCTGGAATCTGGCGGGAGGGGGCGAGCAGTACTTC. Its protein is CAWNLAGGGEQYF. This rearrangement joins TRBV30 to TRBJ2-7; 9 nucleotides agree with TRBD2. The V gene end was trimmed by 4 bases and the J gene end by 6 bases; junction bases not matched to a gene: 7. The germline gives CDR1 GTSNPN, CDR2 SVGIG (reference sequence). This CDR3 region has 13 residues.

The chain joins TRBV18 to TRBJ1-5; 7 nucleotides match TRBD1. The V segment lost 1 base and the J segment 2 bases; nucleotides outside the gene matches: 8. The germline gives CDR1 KGHSH, CDR2 LQKENI. CDR3 length equals 17 residues. The CDR3 nucleotides are TGTGCCAGCTCACCACAGGTGGTAACAGGGGGCAATCAGCCCCAGCATTTT. Translated: CASSPQVVTGGNQPQHF.

The V and J genes are TRBV11-2 and TRBJ1-5, with a possible D match to TRBD1 (5 bases). Germline V gene lookup returns CDR1 SGHAT and CDR2 FQNNGV. V dropped 7 bases and J dropped 3 bases, with 13 bases sitting between them. This CDR3 region has 14 residues. In DNA form, the CDR3 reads TGTGCCAGCACCATAGGGGAATTCAATCAGCCCCAGCATTTT. Protein: CASTIGEFNQPQHF.

This clone has more than one count but fewer than ten. The chain combines TRBV29-1 with TRBJ1-6; TRBD1 matches 7 bases. The CDR3 contains 13 residues. The J segment lost 7 bases and the V segment lost 6 bases, leaving 6 bases of the junction unmatched. Looked up from germline, CDR1 is SQVTM and CDR2 is ANQGSEA. CDR3 bases: TGCAGCGTCCGTGGACAGGAGAATTCACCCCTCCACTTT. Amino acids: CSVRGQENSPLHF.

This clone was seen once. The chain carries TRBV11-2 and TRBJ2-5, with TRBD2 matching over 7 bases. The CDR3 has 15 amino acids. The junction had 8 bases not matched to a gene; V was cut back by 5 bases and J by 2 bases. Per the germline V gene, CDR1 is SGHAT and CDR2 is FQNNGV. The CDR3 reads CASSRAAGVQETQYF. CDR3 DNA sequence: TGTGCCAGCAGCCGGGCGGCGGGGGTTCAAGAGACCCAGTACTTC. The full variable domain, completed using reference TRBV11-2 and TRBJ2-5, is EAGVAQSPRYKIIEKRQSVAFWCNPISGHATLYWYQQILGQGPKLLIQFQNNGVVDDSQLPKDRFSAERLKGVDSTLKIQPAKLEDSAVYLCASSRAAGVQETQYFGPGTRLLVL.

The CDR3 here is CASSIGQGNQPQHF. Here the CDR3 DNA reads TGTGCCAGTAGTATCGGGCAGGGGAATCAGCCCCAGCATTTT. The rearrangement links TRBV19 to TRBJ1-5, with D tentatively TRBD1 (6 bases). V lost 3 bases and J lost 4, with 10 bases in between. The CDR3 extends over 14 amino acids. CDR1 LNHDA and CDR2 SQIVND come from the germline V gene (reference sequence).

This clone was seen once. The chain recombines TRBV5-4 with TRBJ1-4; D gene ambiguous. The CDR3 covers 13 residues. Germline V gene data show CDR1 as SGHNT and CDR2 as YYREEE (reference sequence). Trimming took off 1 base at V and 4 bases at J, with 5 bases between the two ends. CDR3 coding DNA: TGTGCCAGCAGCTTGCAGCGTAATGAAAAACTGTTTTTT. It translates to CASSLQRNEKLFF.

A few counts support this clone. The chain recombines TRBV5-4 with TRBJ1-6, with D possibly matching TRBD1 (6 bases). The CDR3 runs to 14 residues. The V gene lost 6 bases and the J gene lost 6 bases, with 13 bases spanning the gap. In germline, CDR1 is SGHNT, CDR2 YYREEE (reference sequence). Written as DNA, the CDR3 is TGTGCCAGCACCGCAAACAGGGTTAATTCACCCCTCCACTTT. Residues: CASTANRVNSPLHF.

This rearrangement joins TRBV9 to TRBJ1-4, with a tentative D call TRBD1 (5 bases). Trimming left V 4 bases short and J 7 bases short, with 17 bases between. The CDR3 is made up of 15 amino acids. Germline CDR1 is SGDLS and CDR2 is YYNGEE. In DNA, the CDR3 is TGTGCCAGCAGCTTTTCCGGGACTACAGGTGAAAAACTGTTTTTT. Translation gives CASSFSGTTGEKLFF.

The chain uses TRBV2 and TRBJ1-1, with D possibly matching TRBD1 (6 bases). Trimming pared 7 bases from V and 4 bases from J, leaving 13 bases between. CDR3 size: 13 residues. CDR1 SNHLY and CDR2 FYNNEI come from the germline V gene. The CDR3 loop reads CASNGQLGTEAFF. The CDR3 DNA reads as TGTGCCAGCAACGGACAGCTAGGCACTGAAGCTTTCTTT.

The chain is built from TRBV5-8 and TRBJ1-4, with D perhaps matching TRBD1 (6 bases). The ends were cut back, 0 bases at V and 1 base at J, with 10 bases in the middle. The CDR3 length is 16 residues. Germline CDR1 and CDR2: SGHTS and YDEGEE. The CDR3 is CASSLVGRGTNEKLFF. The DNA of the CDR3 is TGTGCCAGCAGCTTGGTGGGCAGGGGAACTAATGAAAAACTGTTTTTT.

This rearrangement joins TRBV10-3 to TRBJ2-2, with 8 bases matching TRBD2. The germline CDR1 and CDR2 sequences are ENHRY and SYGVKD. The V segment lost 6 bases and the J segment 5 bases; nucleotides outside the gene matches: 11. The length of the CDR3 is 16 residues. This CDR3 is CAISPGLGGRTGELFF. The CDR3, as DNA: TGTGCCATCAGCCCGGGACTAGGGGGGAGGACCGGGGAGCTGTTTTTT.

V is TRBV28 and J is TRBJ1-2; 7 bases match TRBD1. The ends lost 6 bases at V and 4 bases at J; junction bases unmatched: 8. The length of the CDR3 is 14 residues. Germline loops: CDR1 MDHEN, CDR2 SYDVKM. DNA for the CDR3: TGTGCCAGCAGGAACCCGGGACAGCTCTATGGCTACACCTTC. Its translation: CASRNPGQLYGYTF.